The 16 T cell receptor beta chains in this list originate from one sample, sequenced in a study of shared clonotypes between healthy human individuals. Sequencing was performed with immunoSEQ multiplex PCR; in TCRdb, only in-frame clones are kept and a portion is missing. The sample lists 900,000 to 1,200,000 clones; around 78% were seen once. Sample: memory CD4+ T cells from PBMCs. The subset denotes: CD45RA-negative fraction. These receptors all stem from a man between 18 and 35 years old in good health. Some clones in this sample may be carry-over from other donors' samples.

This rearrangement joins TRBV25-1 to TRBJ2-2; 11 nucleotides match TRBD2. The germline V gene encodes CDR1 MGHDK and CDR2 SYGVNS. The trim removed 6 bases at V and 2 bases at J, leaving 8 bases unmatched. This CDR3 has 17 amino acids. This CDR3 reads CASRPPSGRQNTGELFF. CDR3 coding DNA: TGTGCCAGCAGACCCCCTAGCGGGAGGCAAAACACCGGGGAGCTGTTTTTT.

This clone was observed a handful of times. This rearrangement joins TRBV27 to TRBJ1-5; perhaps TRBD1 as D (5 bases). V was cut by 0 bases and J by 0 bases, with 12 bases left in between. The CDR3 consists of 17 residues. In germline, CDR1 is MNHEY, CDR2 SMNVEV (reference sequence). The CDR3: CASSLSRAGGSNQPQHF. The DNA for the CDR3 is TGTGCCAGCAGTTTATCCCGGGCCGGGGGTAGCAATCAGCCCCAGCATTTT.

This clone was detected only a few times. The V call is TRBV7-2, the J call TRBJ2-2, with a tentative D call TRBD2 (6 bases). The CDR3 totals 16 residues. Trimming took 5 bases from V and 3 from J, leaving 16 bases between them. Germline-derived CDR1 and CDR2 are SGHTA and FQGNSA. CDR3 nucleotide sequence: TGTGCCAGCAGCCCTAGGCGTTCTAGCGACACCGGGGAGCTGTTTTTT. It codes for CASSPRRSSDTGELFF. The variable domain in full, with the rest retrieved from reference TRBV7-2 and TRBJ2-2, is GAGVSQSPSNKVTEKGKDVELRCDPISGHTALYWYRQSLGQGLEFLIYFQGNSAPDKSGLPSDRFSAERTGGSVSTLTIQRTQQEDSAVYLCASSPRRSSDTGELFFGEGSRLTVL.

The chain joins TRBV4-3 to TRBJ2-7; 7 nucleotides align to TRBD2. The CDR3 loop spans 11 amino acids. With 8 bases clipped from V and 6 bases from J, the junction kept 4 bases outside the gene matches. Per the germline V gene, CDR1 is LGHNA and CDR2 is YSLEER. This chain's CDR3 is CASGRGVEQYF. The CDR3 nucleotides are TGCGCCAGCGGGAGGGGCGTCGAGCAGTACTTC.

The chain uses TRBV27 and TRBJ2-7, with 14 bases identical to TRBD2. J was trimmed by 3 bases and V by 6 bases; bases with no gene match: 22. Looked up from germline, CDR1 is MNHEY and CDR2 is SMNVEV (reference sequence). The CDR3 extends over 21 amino acids. CDR3 sequence: CASSSGYSSTSGRGFRYEQYF. CDR3 nucleotides: TGTGCCAGCAGCTCCGGTTACTCTTCGACTAGCGGGAGGGGATTCCGCTACGAGCAGTACTTC.

This clone was found once. CDR3 coding DNA: TGTGCCAGCAGCTTGTTAGAGTATACGCAGTATTTT. It codes for CASSLLEYTQYF. This sequence joins TRBV11-2 and TRBJ2-3, with D uncertain. Trimming took off 3 bases at V and 7 bases at J, with 8 bases between the two ends. CDR1 and CDR2 (germline): SGHAT, FQNNGV. The CDR3 sequence is 12 residues long.

V and J are TRBV18 and TRBJ2-3; 8 positions agree with TRBD2. The CDR3 runs 16 residues. Germline CDR1 and CDR2: KGHSH and LQKENI. After removal of 6 bases from V and 1 base from J, the junction contained 9 bases not matched to a gene. The CDR3 sequence: CASSRSIAGRTDTQYF. The CDR3 nucleotides are TGTGCCAGCTCGAGGTCCATAGCGGGGCGCACAGATACGCAGTATTTT.

This clone has a single count. For the CDR3, the DNA is TGTGCCAGCAGACATACTGACCCGAACACCGGGGAGCTGTTTTTT. The encoded protein is CASRHTDPNTGELFF. The chain couples TRBV6-5 to TRBJ2-2, with D uncertain. V lost 6 bases and J lost 0, with 11 bases in between. Looked up from germline, CDR1 is MNHEY and CDR2 is SVGAGI. The CDR3 has 15 amino acids.

This chain uses TRBV6-1 with TRBJ2-7; 11 nucleotides match TRBD2. V shed 1 base, J shed 3 bases, and the junction held 5 bases outside the gene matches. Germline lookup yields CDR1 MNHNS and CDR2 SASEGT. The CDR3 runs 16 residues. The CDR3 DNA follows: TGTGCCAGCAGTGAAGTTAGCGGGAGGGGATACTACGAGCAGTACTTC. It specifies CASSEVSGRGYYEQYF.

The chain joins TRBV30 to TRBJ1-2, with a possible D match to TRBD1 (5 bases). Per the germline V gene, CDR1 is GTSNPN and CDR2 is SVGIG (reference sequence). This CDR3 is 13 amino acids long. Trimming cost V 3 bases and J 4 bases, with 12 bases left between them. The CDR3 region is CAWRTGGTYGYTF. The CDR3 DNA reads TGTGCCTGGAGGACCGGTGGGACCTATGGCTACACCTTC.

The chain joins TRBV4-2 to TRBJ2-1, with D perhaps matching TRBD2 (5 bases). The CDR3 totals 15 residues. Germline loops: CDR1 LGHNA, CDR2 YNFKEQ. Trimming stripped 4 bases from V and 0 bases from J, with 10 bases between. The CDR3 coding sequence is TGTGCCAGCAGCCTCGTCGGGGACTCCTACAATGAGCAGTTCTTC. Protein sequence: CASSLVGDSYNEQFF.

This clone was counted a single time. This sample includes further DNA sequences coding for the same CDR3. V and J are TRBV19 and TRBJ1-1, with no clear D. CDR3 length: 14 amino acids. Trimming left V 7 bases short and J 0 bases short, with 12 bases between. In germline, CDR1 is LNHDA, CDR2 SQIVND (reference sequence). CDR3 in DNA: TGTGCCAGTACCCCCCTCGGGGTGAACACTGAAGCTTTCTTT. Protein: CASTPLGVNTEAFF.

This chain uses TRBV4-2 with TRBJ2-3, with D perhaps given as TRBD1 or TRBD2 (5 bases each). This CDR3 contains 15 residues. Germline assignment: CDR1 LGHNA and CDR2 YNFKEQ. Trimming stripped 1 base from V and 6 bases from J, with 14 bases between. Here the CDR3 DNA reads TGTGCCAGCAGCCAAGCCCAACCGGGGCCCGATACGCAGTATTTT. As protein: CASSQAQPGPDTQYF.

The chain links TRBV29-1 to TRBJ2-5; tentative D call: TRBD2 (6 bases). The CDR3 loop spans 12 amino acids. Germline-derived CDR1 and CDR2 are SQVTM and ANQGSEA. Trimming took 4 bases from V and 5 from J, leaving 11 bases between them. This chain's CDR3 is CSVVTGAETQYF. The CDR3 coding sequence is TGCAGCGTTGTCACGGGAGCGGAGACCCAGTACTTC.

This rearrangement joins TRBV7-8 to TRBJ2-5; 10 bases fit TRBD2. Judging by the DNA end, TRBJ2-7 fits better; the J call may be wrong. This CDR3 has 14 residues. Germline CDR1 reads SGHVS; CDR2 reads FQNEAQ. CDR3 sequence: CASSLLAGAYEQYF. The CDR3 region has the DNA TGTGCCAGCAGCCTTCTAGCGGGGGCTTACGAGCAGTACTTC.

This chain links TRBV18 with TRBJ1-4; D ambiguous. Looked up from germline, CDR1 is KGHSH and CDR2 is LQKENI. Trimming cost V 3 bases and J 7 bases, with 15 bases left between them. The CDR3 spans 15 residues. CDR3 amino acids: CASSPPLIAGEKLFF. CDR3 DNA: TGTGCCAGCTCACCTCCACTAATTGCAGGTGAAAAACTGTTTTTT.